A selection of T cell receptor beta chains follows, all from one sample in a study of cytotoxic CD8 clonotypes in ibrutinib-treated CLL. Profiled with immunoSEQ multiplex PCR; TCRdb holds only in-frame clones, not every one. Of about 140,000 clones listed, 80% were seen once; the top ten hold less than 8.5%. Material: PBMCs, obtained after 36 months of ibrutinib treatment. The receptors originated from a human donor with chronic lymphocytic leukemia. CDR3s include the opening cysteine and the closing phenylalanine or tryptophan. Each record gives: CDR3 protein, V gene.

CAWSAIPGGQYF TRBV30
CASSLGRLQETQYF TRBV5-1
CASSQELAGGTDTQYF TRBV4-2
CASSPRYTGTSRNEQFF TRBV11-2
CASSLAGGEWQPQHF TRBV7-2
CASSGWTGGAFF TRBV19
CASSVEGSPRGRAKNIQYF TRBV9
CASSGTYGTSGSASADTQYF TRBV2
CSVVQENTGELFF TRBV29-1
CANTYPGANVLTF TRBV11-2
CASSYLRDRPEKLFF TRBV6-5
CTSRLLCLCTSRANVLTF TRBV1
CASIRGRAKETQYF TRBV10-1
CSVATGRNTEAFF TRBV29-1
CASMNIGADTQYF TRBV5-1
CAWGTRASPLHF TRBV30
CASSLTGGSYEQYF TRBV19
CASSESWGRPQHF TRBV10-1
CASSSSSNYGYTF TRBV5-1
CAWERDRDYYGTNEKLFF TRBV30
CASRTSSGNTIYF TRBV6-5
CASSFVRTYEQYF TRBV5-6
CASSGGSGQPQHF TRBV5-1
CASIPLANQETQYF TRBV6-1
CASSLAGGPRDEQFF TRBV7-8
CASSYRGGGYFDEQFF TRBV6-6
CASSPRTWDVGNQPQHF TRBV4-1
CASQRGLDEQYF TRBV6-1
CASSAYGSGTGAFGWTQYF TRBV9
CASSYSAGQAEQYF TRBV6-5
CAWNSRAADLSYGYTF TRBV30
CASSYLGTQVDTQYF TRBV6-5
CASSPLGQGASGNTIYF TRBV18
CASSSWTSGETQYF TRBV4-1
CASSFNRRDNQPQHF TRBV5-6
CASTKRGRQPTGELFF TRBV27
CASSLGVQGNQPQHF TRBV5-1
CASSGGPGNQPQHF TRBV10-1
CASSLSAGSYGYTF TRBV7-2
CASRMDSNSYEQYF TRBV19